The clone carrying this T cell receptor (beta chain) was seen more than once but under ten times. Its antigen is unidentified. This entry is derived from a study of response to subunit inactivated influenza vaccine. Findings and caveats of the study: Each seasonal influenza vaccination, the authors suggested, recruits few new T cells.

TCRdb re-analysed the RT-PCR reads in MiXCR, keeping a single row per CDR3 protein. Seen here are roughly 500,000 distinct CDR3 sequences, 16% observed once, and the top ten hold 2.5% to 3.5%. From germline, CDR1 is MNHEY and CDR2 SMNVEV (reference sequence). The CDR3 runs 15 residues. Between the trimmed V and J ends, which lost 4 bases and 1 base, there was a span of 11 bases. V usage is TRBV27 and J usage is TRBJ1-3, with a weak D call TRBD1 (5 bases). This receptor was obtained from a man aged 50 to 75 who received an inactivated influenza vaccine. The starting material was CD4+ T cells sorted from PBMCs, obtained around 2 years after vaccination. DNA of the CDR3: TGTGCCAGCAGTTCAGGGTTCGCGTCTGGAAACACCATATATTTT. It specifies CASSSGFASGNTIYF.